The 14 T cell receptor beta chains below all came from one sample that was sequenced in a study of T cells in Graves' hyperthyroidism and ophthalmopathy. Researchers amplified the TCR beta CDR3 regions from RNA transcripts. The TCR CDR3 was amplified in a first-round RT-PCR using the HTBI primer set. Using its own MiXCR run on the multiplex PCR reads, TCRdb lists one record per CDR3 protein. The sample shows 550,000 to 650,000 distinct CDR3 sequences, 11% to 15% of them seen only once. Input material: blood. Receptors originate from a woman younger than 45 with Graves' hyperthyroidism that later progressed to Graves' ophthalmopathy.

This clonotype was seen only once. This rearrangement joins TRBV11-1 to TRBJ2-5; TRBD2 agrees at 11 bases. CDR3 length: 16 residues. The J segment lost 2 bases and the V segment lost 5 bases, leaving 7 bases of the junction unmatched. Germline V lookup: CDR1 SGHAT, CDR2 FQDESV (reference sequence). The CDR3 is CASSASGTSGQETQYF. As DNA, the CDR3 is TGTGCCAGCAGCGCATCCGGGACTAGCGGACAAGAGACCCAGTACTTC.

The table lists this clonotype with many counts. The chain has TRBV24-1 and TRBJ1-2; the D gene is possibly TRBD1 (5 bases). The V gene's germline CDR1 is KGHDR and CDR2 SFDVKD. The V end was cut by 6 bases, the J end by 3 bases, with 10 bases between. The CDR3 spans 13 residues. CDR3 region: CATSRGRDYGYTF. The DNA for the CDR3 is TGTGCCACCAGTAGGGGCAGGGACTATGGCTACACCTTC.

Many counts were recorded for this clonotype. The chain employs TRBV24-1 and TRBJ2-2, with no clear D. Trimming took 4 bases from V and 2 from J, leaving 7 bases between them. Looked up from germline, CDR1 is KGHDR and CDR2 is SFDVKD. This CDR3 has 14 amino acids. The CDR3: CATSEDVNTGELFF. In nucleotides, the CDR3 is TGTGCCACCAGTGAGGATGTCAACACCGGGGAGCTGTTTTTT.

This clonotype was counted ten times or more. This chain links TRBV7-8 with TRBJ1-5, with D possibly TRBD1 on 6 matching bases. This CDR3 is built from 16 residues. Germline V lookup: CDR1 SGHVS, CDR2 FQNEAQ. V lost 1 base and J lost 7, with 17 bases in between. CDR3 sequence: CASSLEAGAWGQPQHF. The CDR3 DNA follows: TGTGCCAGCAGCTTAGAGGCGGGGGCATGGGGACAGCCCCAGCATTTT.

This clonotype was counted between two and nine times. The chain combines TRBV18 with TRBJ2-2; 7 bases line up with TRBD2. The germline CDR1 and CDR2 sequences are KGHSH and LQKENI. The CDR3 totals 16 residues. The V and J ends lost 6 bases and 7 bases, in that order; junction bases with no gene match: 14. CDR3 loop: CASSQRSGGSIGELFF. The CDR3 DNA is TGTGCCAGCTCCCAGCGTTCGGGGGGATCCATCGGGGAGCTGTTTTTT.

This sequence joins TRBV19 and TRBJ1-5, with D unresolved. The CDR3 is 15 residues long. V was trimmed by 0 bases and J by 0 bases, leaving 6 bases between them. Germline CDR1 and CDR2: LNHDA and SQIVND (reference sequence). The CDR3 is CASSIEGDSNQPQHF. The CDR3 nucleotides read TGTGCCAGTAGTATAGAAGGAGATAGCAATCAGCCCCAGCATTTT.

The sample holds many counts of this clonotype. The chain carries TRBV2 and TRBJ2-7, with 12 bases lining up with TRBD2. The CDR3 runs to 13 residues. The V gene end was trimmed by 10 bases and the J gene end by 7 bases; junction bases not matched to a gene: 8. The germline CDR1 and CDR2 sequences are SNHLY and FYNNEI. The chain's CDR3 is CAIQLAGGGEQYF. CDR3 in DNA: TGTGCCATCCAACTAGCGGGAGGTGGGGAGCAGTACTTC.

This clonotype has at least ten counts. This rearrangement joins TRBV12-3 or TRBV12-4 to TRBJ2-7; D tentatively reads TRBD1 or TRBD2 (5 bases each). The CDR3 has 18 residues. Deletions cut 4 bases from V and 1 base from J, with 23 bases between. The CDR3 DNA follows: TGTGCCAGCAGTTCTAACACCCACTATGGGGGTGGGTCCTACGAGCAGTACTTC. This sequence encodes CASSSNTHYGGGSYEQYF.

This clonotype turned up a few times. The chain links TRBV20-1 to TRBJ2-7; 9 positions match TRBD2. This CDR3 comprises 13 residues. CDR1 is DFQATT, CDR2 SNEGSKA, per germline (reference sequence). After removal of 6 bases from V and 2 bases from J, the junction contained 5 bases not matched to a gene. The CDR3 region is CSASSGSTYEQYF. The CDR3 DNA reads as TGCAGTGCCAGTAGCGGGAGCACCTACGAGCAGTACTTC.

This chain connects TRBV28 to TRBJ2-2; D remains ambiguous. Germline V lookup: CDR1 MDHEN, CDR2 SYDVKM. V lost 8 bases, J lost 1 base, and 8 bases lay in between. The CDR3 is made up of 13 amino acids. In nucleotides, the CDR3 is TGTGCCAGCCTAGTGCAGAACACCGGGGAGCTGTTTTTT. Translated, it gives CASLVQNTGELFF.

This clonotype was observed a few times. This sequence joins TRBV7-2 and TRBJ2-5; D is possibly TRBD1 or TRBD2 (6 bases each). The CDR3 runs to 16 residues. Germline CDR1 reads SGHTA; CDR2 reads FQGNSA. V dropped 1 base and J dropped 5 bases, with 17 bases sitting between them. CDR3 residues: CASSLGTGGGWETQYF. In DNA, the CDR3 is TGTGCCAGCAGCTTAGGAACTGGAGGGGGTTGGGAGACCCAGTACTTC. The full variable domain, its missing parts supplied by reference TRBV7-2 and TRBJ2-5, is GAGVSQSPSNKVTEKGKDVELRCDPISGHTALYWYRQSLGQGLEFLIYFQGNSAPDKSGLPSDRFSAERTGGSVSTLTIQRTQQEDSAVYLCASSLGTGGGWETQYFGPGTRLLVL.

This clonotype was observed many times. V is TRBV27 and J is TRBJ2-3, with D perhaps TRBD1 (5 bases). The V gene's germline CDR1 is MNHEY and CDR2 SMNVEV (reference sequence). Trimming cost V 0 bases and J 0 bases, with 13 bases left between them. The CDR3 consists of 17 residues. CDR3 amino acids: CASSLSDGRVSTDTQYF. The CDR3 DNA sequence: TGTGCCAGCAGTTTATCGGATGGCAGGGTGAGCACAGATACGCAGTATTTT.

The chain joins TRBV19 to TRBJ2-3; TRBD2 agrees at 8 bases. The CDR3 spans 15 residues. V trimming: 3 bases; J trimming: 5 bases; junction bases outside the gene matches: 7. In germline, CDR1 is LNHDA, CDR2 SQIVND (reference sequence). CDR3 in DNA: TGTGCCAGTAGTATGAACGGGAGGGAACGAGATACGCAGTATTTT. Protein sequence: CASSMNGRERDTQYF.

The V gene is TRBV27, the J gene TRBJ2-7; D not certain. Germline lookup yields CDR1 MNHEY and CDR2 SMNVEV (reference sequence). Trimming shortened V by 6 bases and J by 2 bases, and 11 bases separated the two germline ends. The CDR3 consists of 13 residues. CDR3 coding DNA: TGTGCCAGCAGCCCGAAGCCGGCCTACGAGCAGTACTTC. Protein sequence: CASSPKPAYEQYF.